The rows below give T cell receptor beta chains drawn from one sample of a study of OX40 agonist ivuxolimab in advanced cancers. TCRdb's table, derived via immunoSEQ multiplex PCR, lists solely in-frame clones and lacks some. The profile covers 55,000 to 85,000 clones, with 65% to 90% appearing a single time and about 0.78% taken by the ten largest. This material consisted of CD4+ or CD8+ T cells sorted from blood, taken in a trial of the OX40 agonist ivuxolimab. These receptors came from an adult with an advanced solid tumor such as melanoma, head and neck, liver or kidney cancer. Each CDR3 is given without its conserved first and last residue.

j_call,cdr3_length,v_call,cdr3_aa
TRBJ2-1,11,TRBV28,ASRRGLYNEQF
TRBJ2-1,12,TRBV5-4,ASSSGLAENEQF
TRBJ2-6,12,TRBV19,ASSFGKGANVLT
TRBJ2-1,14,TRBV4-1,ASSPTLAGGYNEQF
TRBJ2-5,12,TRBV19,ASSPGEDLKTQY
TRBJ1-2,12,TRBV6-5,ASSYSAGLYGYT
TRBJ2-1,11,TRBV7-9,ASHGGDRDEQF
TRBJ2-5,14,TRBV7-9,ASSLAVGTSGETQY
TRBJ2-3,13,TRBV9,ASSVGGRGTDTQY
TRBJ2-5,16,TRBV5-1,ASSLELRASGRRETQY
TRBJ2-3,13,TRBV7-2,ASSPDRYGGDTQY
TRBJ2-7,13,TRBV6-6,ASSPRDLGSYEQY
TRBJ1-1,12,TRBV18,ASSPGPGDTEAF
TRBJ2-7,16,TRBV5-6,ASSLGADPSGSSYEQY
TRBJ2-1,12,TRBV6-5,ASSYSRGADEQF
TRBJ2-2,16,TRBV27,ASSLFLLRGPNTGELF
TRBJ2-3,13,TRBV25-1,ASSEYRLNTDTQY
TRBJ2-1,13,TRBV19,ASKHRDRNYNEQF
TRBJ2-1,13,TRBV18,ASSPPRGGGDEQF
TRBJ2-5,12,TRBV5-1,ASSLVGGAETQY
TRBJ2-3,14,TRBV7-2,ASSIRLAARTDTQY
TRBJ1-2,12,TRBV6-5,ATLTGTDRGGYT
TRBJ2-6,12,TRBV9,ASSVHSGANVLT
TRBJ2-2,11,TRBV27,ASADRYTGELF
TRBJ2-5,12,TRBV29-1,SVGERGQKETQY
TRBJ1-1,13,TRBV6-4,ASRPDPAGNTEAF
TRBJ2-7,11,TRBV5-1,ASSDTGNYEQY
TRBJ2-2,10,TRBV18,ASSRNTGELF
TRBJ2-7,9,TRBV29-1,SVEVSAGQY
TRBJ2-3,13,TRBV27,ASSGLATSTDTQY
TRBJ2-3,12,TRBV19,ASRKAQRGDTQY
TRBJ2-7,9,TRBV20-1,SARATGEQY
TRBJ1-2,9,TRBV29-1,SVAPGEGYT
TRBJ2-1,14,TRBV5-1,ASSILSQPPYNEQF
TRBJ2-5,14,TRBV5-1,ASSSGLAGEKETQY
TRBJ2-7,11,TRBV30,AGSEQGAGEQY
TRBJ2-2,16,TRBV4-1,ASSQGSTFFQNTGELF
TRBJ2-7,9,TRBV29-1,SVEGVGEQY
TRBJ1-3,14,TRBV7-9,ASSFTGEGFGNTIY
TRBJ1-3,13,TRBV5-1,ASSFGPSGGNTIY
TRBJ1-6,13,TRBV30,ACTGTQIFNSPLH
TRBJ1-2,11,TRBV2,ASSETGNYGYT
TRBJ2-1,11,TRBV2,ASSWRGYNEQF
TRBJ1-6,12,TRBV15,ATSGDRVDSPLH
TRBJ2-1,14,TRBV19,ASSRVGLAGGGEQF
TRBJ2-1,14,TRBV19,ASSISGQSSYNEQF
TRBJ2-7,10,TRBV12-2,ASRLSGDEQY
TRBJ2-1,12,TRBV7-2,ASSSPRTSREQF
TRBJ1-2,14,TRBV30,AWSALGTGANYGYT
TRBJ2-5,15,TRBV7-3,ASRRKTLVPGKETQY
TRBJ2-7,14,TRBV27,ASSLRASPIGGEQY
TRBJ2-2,14,TRBV11-2,ASSLGRGRIAGELF
TRBJ2-3,12,TRBV9,ASSVGSGQDTQY
TRBJ2-5,9,TRBV19,ASSIQETQY
TRBJ2-1,14,TRBV5-1,ASSPEPSGGGGEQF